The 30 T cell receptor beta chains given below trace back to one sample, sequenced in a study of human T cells and chemical hapten exposure. The time point denotes: patch test 2, 6 weeks after DPC sensitization. Treatment here: therapeutic diphenylcyclopropenone sensitization with weekly scalp DPC. In TCRdb, the RACE reads were re-called with MiXCR into one record per CDR3 protein. Of a few hundred thousand distinct CDR3 sequences in the sample, more than 5% are singletons; the top ten hold about 5.4%. The specimen comprised whole blood, sampled in connection with sensitization to the hapten diphenylcyclopropenone (DPC). These receptors originate from a woman aged 18-29 years with alopecia areata. Some clones in this sample may be carry-over from other donors' samples.

This clonotype was observed at least ten times. This rearrangement joins TRBV6-5 to TRBJ2-7, with D tentatively TRBD1 (6 bases). Germline V CDR1 and CDR2: MNHEY, SVGAGI. The CDR3 is made up of 15 amino acids. Between the trimmed V and J ends, which lost 2 bases and 0 bases, there was a span of 11 bases. CDR3 protein: CASSYDRSTSYEQYF. Here the CDR3 DNA reads TGTGCCAGCAGTTACGACAGGTCGACCTCCTACGAGCAGTACTTC.

This clonotype was found a few times. V and J are TRBV7-3 and TRBJ2-2; D is ambiguous. V was pared by 5 bases and J by 1 base, with 8 bases between. CDR3 length: 14 amino acids. Germline CDR1 and CDR2: SGHTA and FQGTGA. CDR3 sequence reads: CASSPTLNTGELFF. The CDR3 region has the DNA TGTGCCAGCAGCCCTACCCTGAACACCGGGGAGCTGTTTTTT.

This clonotype was seen a few times. This chain links TRBV7-2 with TRBJ2-5; 8 bases match TRBD2. Trimming at V came to 1 base and at J to 6 bases, leaving 7 bases not matched to a gene. Germline CDR1 and CDR2: SGHTA and FQGNSA. The length of the CDR3 is 15 residues. CDR3 sequence: CASSLEGTSTKTQYF. In DNA form, the CDR3 reads TGTGCCAGCAGCTTAGAGGGGACTAGTACAAAGACCCAGTACTTC.

Many counts were recorded for this clonotype. The chain's CDR3 is CASSFGGADTQYF. CDR3 sequence (DNA): TGTGCCAGCAGTTTCGGGGGCGCAGATACGCAGTATTTT. The chain couples TRBV25-1 to TRBJ2-3; D is perhaps TRBD1 or TRBD2 (6 bases each). Deletions cut 5 bases from V and 4 bases from J, with 10 bases between. CDR1 and CDR2 (germline): MGHDK, SYGVNS. The CDR3 sequence is 13 residues long. Drawing the rest from reference TRBV25-1 and TRBJ2-3, the complete variable domain is EADIYQTPRYLVIGTGKKITLECSQTMGHDKMYWYQQDPGMELHLIHYSYGVNSTEKGDLSSESTVSRIRTEHFPLTLESARPSHTSQYLCASSFGGADTQYFGPGTRLTVL.

This chain joins TRBV4-3 and TRBJ2-1; no firm D call. Per the germline V gene, CDR1 is LGHNA and CDR2 is YSLEER. This CDR3 contains 14 residues. V was trimmed by 1 base and J by 2 bases, leaving 6 bases between them. CDR3 nucleotide sequence: TGCGCCAGCAGCCAAGGGGCTACCTACAATGAGCAGTTCTTC. This gives the protein CASSQGATYNEQFF.

There are many counts of this clonotype. The chain links TRBV5-5 to TRBJ2-4; D remains ambiguous. The CDR3 is 15 residues long. CDR1 is SGHKS and CDR2 is YYEKEE in the germline V gene (reference sequence). Trimming left V 2 bases short and J 1 base short, with 10 bases between. The DNA for the CDR3 is TGTGCCAGCAGCTTACCAGGAATGGCCAAAAACATTCAGTACTTC. It translates to CASSLPGMAKNIQYF.

This clonotype was counted many times. V usage is TRBV2 and J usage is TRBJ1-1; 8 positions match TRBD1. The CDR3 has 17 amino acids. V shed 4 bases and J 0 bases; nucleotides not matched to a gene: 10. Germline V gene data show CDR1 as SNHLY and CDR2 as FYNNEI. The CDR3 sequence is CASSAWTGRRLNTEAFF. CDR3 nucleotide sequence: TGTGCCAGCAGTGCATGGACAGGGCGTAGGTTGAACACTGAAGCTTTCTTT.

V usage is TRBV27 and J usage is TRBJ2-1; 9 bases map to TRBD2. The germline CDR1 and CDR2 sequences are MNHEY and SMNVEV (reference sequence). V shed 2 bases, J shed 6 bases, and the junction held 5 bases outside the gene matches. This CDR3 is 15 amino acids long. CDR3 in DNA: TGTGCCAGCAGTTTAGAGCGGGGGGAGTTCAATGAGCAGTTCTTC. Protein sequence: CASSLERGEFNEQFF.

The V call is TRBV18, the J call TRBJ1-1; 8 nucleotides match TRBD1. The CDR3 totals 14 residues. V lost 6 bases, J lost 6 bases, and 9 bases stayed unmatched. The germline gives CDR1 KGHSH, CDR2 LQKENI. The CDR3 DNA sequence: TGTGCCAGCTCCTTCTCTGGACAGGGCTCTGAAGCTTTCTTT. It specifies CASSFSGQGSEAFF.

A remark on this clonotype: One base away lies a much larger clone, so this may be a sequencing read error. The genes are TRBV12-3 or TRBV12-4 and TRBJ2-1; unclear D gene. The CDR3 extends over 17 amino acids. Trimming stripped 0 bases from V and 8 bases from J, with 20 bases between. CDR3 residues: CASSLAVRTERLDEQFF. Here the CDR3 DNA reads TGTGCCAGCAGTTTAGCGGTTAGAACAGAGAGGTTGGATGAGCAGTTCTTC.

Only a few counts were recorded for this clonotype. The CDR3: CASSLVEQETQYF. The CDR3 nucleotides read TGTGCCAGCAGCTTAGTAGAGCAAGAGACCCAGTACTTC. The chain carries TRBV7-2 and TRBJ2-5; D not certain. V lost 1 base and J 2 bases, leaving 5 bases between the germline ends. CDR1 SGHTA and CDR2 FQGNSA come from the germline V gene. There are 13 residues in the CDR3.

This clonotype was counted only a few times. This chain links TRBV20-1 with TRBJ1-1, with 7 bases that match TRBD1. V trimming: 6 bases; J trimming: 6 bases; junction bases outside the gene matches: 16. CDR1 is DFQATT, CDR2 SNEGSKA, per germline (reference sequence). This CDR3 is 15 amino acids long. CDR3 loop: CSAHLTGWGMAEAFF. The CDR3 DNA sequence: TGCAGTGCCCACCTGACAGGGTGGGGTATGGCTGAAGCTTTCTTT.

J is TRBJ1-1 and V is TRBV5-1; D call uncertain. Trimming took 3 bases from V and 7 from J, leaving 13 bases between them. This CDR3 comprises 13 residues. Germline CDR1 and CDR2: SGHRS and YFSETQ. The DNA of the CDR3 is TGCGCCAGCAGCTCAGAATTCATGGGTGAAGCTTTCTTT. Protein product: CASSSEFMGEAFF.

In its sample, this clonotype was seen many times. This chain uses TRBV6-2 or TRBV6-3 with TRBJ1-5; D unresolved. Germline CDR1 and CDR2: MNHEY and SVGEGT. Deletions cut 6 bases from V and 4 bases from J, with 7 bases between. The CDR3 spans 12 residues. CDR3 loop: CASSPQNQPQHF. The CDR3 bases are TGTGCCAGCAGCCCCCAAAATCAGCCCCAGCATTTT.

J is TRBJ2-3 and V is TRBV5-1, with TRBD2 identical over 8 bases. Losses at the gene ends were 5 bases for V and 0 bases for J; bases not matched to a gene: 5. Germline V gene sequence: CDR1 SGHRS, CDR2 YFSETQ. This CDR3 has 15 residues. CDR3: CASSPGGPSTDTQYF. CDR3 DNA: TGCGCCAGCAGTCCGGGGGGGCCTAGCACAGATACGCAGTATTTT.

This clonotype was seen repeatedly, ten times or more. The J gene is TRBJ1-6, the V gene TRBV12-3 or TRBV12-4; 10 nucleotides align to TRBD1. The CDR3 runs to 17 residues. V trimming: 2 bases; J trimming: 4 bases; junction bases outside the gene matches: 5. The CDR3 reads CASSLFGTGVYNSPLHF. DNA of the CDR3: TGTGCCAGCAGTTTATTCGGGACAGGGGTGTATAATTCACCCCTCCACTTT.

The chain carries TRBV4-2 and TRBJ2-7; D perhaps matches TRBD1 (6 bases). CDR3 length equals 14 residues. V dropped 3 bases and J dropped 4 bases, with 13 bases sitting between them. The V gene's germline CDR1 is LGHNA and CDR2 YNFKEQ. In nucleotides, the CDR3 is TGTGCCAGCAGCCAGGCACAGGGTGGGTACGAGCAGTACTTC. Its translation: CASSQAQGGYEQYF.

This chain links TRBV12-3 or TRBV12-4 with TRBJ1-5; D is unclear. Trimming pared 7 bases from V and 4 bases from J, leaving 14 bases between. CDR3 length: 14 residues. The chain's CDR3 is CASTIGAENQPQHF. In nucleotides, the CDR3 is TGTGCCAGCACCATTGGAGCAGAAAATCAGCCCCAGCATTTT.

The rearrangement links TRBV28 to TRBJ1-1; 7 bases match TRBD1. Germline CDR1 and CDR2: MDHEN and SYDVKM. V shed 5 bases and J 7 bases; nucleotides not matched to a gene: 4. The CDR3 is 12 amino acids. The DNA for the CDR3 is TGTGCCAGCAGTCAAAACAGGGGTGAAGCTTTCTTT. Its translation is CASSQNRGEAFF. The whole variable domain, remainder taken from reference TRBV28 and TRBJ1-1, is DVKVTQSSRYLVKRTGEKVFLECVQDMDHENMFWYRQDPGLGLRLIYFSYDVKMKEKGDIPEGYSVSREKKERFSLILESASTNQTSMYLCASSQNRGEAFFGQGTRLTVV.

In this sample, this clonotype turned up many times. This sequence joins TRBV20-1 and TRBJ1-2, with D perhaps TRBD1 (6 bases). V lost 6 bases to trimming and J lost 6 bases, with 17 bases between them. CDR3 size: 13 residues. CDR1 is DFQATT, CDR2 SNEGSKA, per germline (reference sequence). The CDR3: CSAKGGQAHGYTF. In nucleotides, the CDR3 is TGCAGTGCCAAGGGGGGCCAGGCTCATGGCTACACCTTC.

This clonotype was counted only a few times. The V gene is TRBV21-1, the J gene TRBJ1-2. TRBV21-1 is a listed pseudogene. This CDR3 is built from 11 residues. The CDR3 DNA follows: TGTGCCAGCAGCAAAGAGGGTGGCTACACCTTC. The encoded protein is CASSKEGGYTF.

This clonotype was seen at least ten times. The chain employs TRBV7-2 and TRBJ2-3, with TRBD2 identical over 9 bases. Trimming removed 5 bases from V and 5 bases from J; junction bases left unmatched: 5. The CDR3 is made up of 14 amino acids. Looked up from germline, CDR1 is SGHTA and CDR2 is FQGNSA. CDR3 in DNA: TGTGCCAGCAGCCTTAGCGGGGGTGTAGATACGCAGTATTTT. It encodes CASSLSGGVDTQYF. Full variable domain (rest looked up from reference TRBV7-2 and TRBJ2-3): GAGVSQSPSNKVTEKGKDVELRCDPISGHTALYWYRQSLGQGLEFLIYFQGNSAPDKSGLPSDRFSAERTGGSVSTLTIQRTQQEDSAVYLCASSLSGGVDTQYFGPGTRLTVL.

The chain joins TRBV20-1 to TRBJ2-3; D might be TRBD2 (6 bases). Germline CDR1 DFQATT, CDR2 SNEGSKA (reference sequence). This CDR3 spans 15 amino acids. Trimming cost V 0 bases and J 3 bases, with 13 bases left between them. CDR3 DNA: TGCAGTGCTAGAGAGGCAGGGAGGACGACAGATACGCAGTATTTT. It is translated as CSAREAGRTTDTQYF.

This clonotype was picked up many times. The V call is TRBV4-3, the J call TRBJ1-4; 7 bases map to TRBD1. V lost 1 base, J lost 7 bases, and 6 bases stayed unmatched. CDR3 length: 15 residues. Germline CDR1 is LGHNA and CDR2 is YSLEER. CDR3 in DNA: TGCGCCAGCAGCCAAGTAAGAACAGGGGCTGAAAAACTGTTTTTT. It specifies CASSQVRTGAEKLFF.

This clonotype occurred a few times. In DNA, the CDR3 is TGTGCCAGCAGCCCAGTAGGGGGTTATATCACTGAAGCTTTCTTT. Protein sequence: CASSPVGGYITEAFF. The chain combines TRBV7-6 with TRBJ1-1, with D perhaps matching TRBD1 (6 bases). The V gene lost 5 bases and the J gene lost 4 bases, with 17 bases spanning the gap. Germline V gives CDR1 SGHVS, CDR2 FNYEAQ. The CDR3 is 15 residues long.

Note on this clonotype: A read error is possible here, since a much larger clone lies one base away. This chain connects TRBV25-1 to TRBJ1-6; no definite D call. The CDR3 has 11 amino acids. Between the trimmed V and J ends, which lost 8 bases and 14 bases, there was a span of 13 bases. The germline CDR1 and CDR2 sequences are MGHDK and SYGVNS. CDR3 in amino acids: CASGPWRALHF. The CDR3 DNA reads TGTGCCAGCGGGCCGTGGAGGGCCCTCCACTTT.

This clonotype came up many times. The rearrangement uses TRBV7-9 and TRBJ1-1; 7 nucleotides align to TRBD1. CDR3 length: 14 residues. V was pared by 2 bases and J by 5 bases, with 5 bases of the junction left unmatched. Germline V CDR1 and CDR2: SEHNR, FQNEAQ (reference sequence). The CDR3 DNA reads TGTGCCAGCAGCTTACAGGGGGTTGGGACTGAAGCTTTCTTT. Its translation is CASSLQGVGTEAFF.

In its sample, this clonotype was seen many times. The V gene is TRBV6-1, the J gene TRBJ1-1, with a tentative D call TRBD1 (5 bases). V lost 5 bases, J lost 8 bases, and 18 bases lay in between. The CDR3 runs to 14 residues. CDR1 is MNHNS and CDR2 is SASEGT in the germline V gene. This CDR3 is CASSLTPWGAEAFF. CDR3 DNA sequence: TGTGCCAGCAGTTTAACCCCATGGGGCGCAGAAGCTTTCTTT.

This clonotype came up many times. V gene TRBV5-1 combines with J gene TRBJ1-2, with TRBD1 matching 9 bases. Germline assignment: CDR1 SGHRS and CDR2 YFSETQ. V shed 5 bases, J shed 4 bases, and the junction held 12 bases outside the gene matches. CDR3 length equals 16 residues. The CDR3 sequence is CASRRTTGGASYGYTF. CDR3 nucleotides: TGCGCCAGCAGGAGAACGACAGGGGGGGCCAGCTATGGCTACACCTTC.

This clonotype was recorded many times. V usage is TRBV6-1 and J usage is TRBJ2-3; 11 positions match TRBD2. CDR3 length: 15 amino acids. The V gene end was trimmed by 6 bases and the J gene end by 2 bases; junction bases not matched to a gene: 4. Germline CDR1 reads MNHNS; CDR2 reads SASEGT. The CDR3 spells CASSLLAGATDTQYF. In nucleotides, the CDR3 is TGTGCCAGCAGCCTACTAGCGGGGGCCACAGATACGCAGTATTTT.